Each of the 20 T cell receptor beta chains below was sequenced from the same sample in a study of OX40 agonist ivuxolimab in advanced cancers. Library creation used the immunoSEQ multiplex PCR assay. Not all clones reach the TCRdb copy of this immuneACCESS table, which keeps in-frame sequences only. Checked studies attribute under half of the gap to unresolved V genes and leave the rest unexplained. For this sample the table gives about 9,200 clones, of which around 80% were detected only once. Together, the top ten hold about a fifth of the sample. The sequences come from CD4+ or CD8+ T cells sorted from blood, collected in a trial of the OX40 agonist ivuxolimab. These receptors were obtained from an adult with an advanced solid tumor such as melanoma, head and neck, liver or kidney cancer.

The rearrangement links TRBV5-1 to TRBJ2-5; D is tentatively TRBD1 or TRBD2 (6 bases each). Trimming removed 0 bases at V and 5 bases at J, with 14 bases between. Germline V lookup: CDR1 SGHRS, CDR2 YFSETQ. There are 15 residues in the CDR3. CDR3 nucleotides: TGCGCCAGCAGCTTGGAGAGGGGGGACTTTGAGACCCAGTACTTC. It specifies CASSLERGDFETQYF.

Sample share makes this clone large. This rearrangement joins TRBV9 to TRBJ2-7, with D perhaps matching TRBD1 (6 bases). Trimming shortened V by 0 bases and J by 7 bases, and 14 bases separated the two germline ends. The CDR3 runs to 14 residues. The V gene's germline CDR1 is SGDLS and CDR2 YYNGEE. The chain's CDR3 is CASSVVGARGEQYF. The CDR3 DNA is TGTGCCAGCAGCGTAGTCGGAGCCAGGGGAGAGCAGTACTTC.

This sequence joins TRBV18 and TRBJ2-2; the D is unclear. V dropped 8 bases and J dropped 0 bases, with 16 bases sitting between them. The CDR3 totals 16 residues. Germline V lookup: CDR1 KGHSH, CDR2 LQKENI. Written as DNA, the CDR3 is TGTGCCAGCGCGGACCTGGACCGTACGAACACCGGGGAGCTGTTTTTT. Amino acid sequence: CASADLDRTNTGELFF.

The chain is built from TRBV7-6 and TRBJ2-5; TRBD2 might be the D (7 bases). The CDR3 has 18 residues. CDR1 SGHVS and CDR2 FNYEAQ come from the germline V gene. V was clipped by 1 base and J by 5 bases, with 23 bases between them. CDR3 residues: CASSLELQRGHGKETQYF. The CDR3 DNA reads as TGTGCCAGCAGCTTAGAATTGCAGCGGGGACACGGGAAGGAGACCCAGTACTTC.

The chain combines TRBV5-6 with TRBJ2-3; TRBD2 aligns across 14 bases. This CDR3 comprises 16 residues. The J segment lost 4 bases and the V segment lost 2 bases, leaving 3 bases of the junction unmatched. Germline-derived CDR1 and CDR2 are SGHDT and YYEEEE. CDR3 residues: CASSFRTSGGSDTQYF. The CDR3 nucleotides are TGTGCCAGCAGCTTTAGGACTAGCGGGGGGTCAGATACGCAGTATTTT. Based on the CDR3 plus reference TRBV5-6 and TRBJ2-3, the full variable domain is DAGVTQSPTHLIKTRGQQVTLRCSPKSGHDTVSWYQQALGQGPQFIFQYYEEEERQRGNFPDRFSGHQFPNYSSELNVNALLLGDSALYLCASSFRTSGGSDTQYFGPGTRLTVL.

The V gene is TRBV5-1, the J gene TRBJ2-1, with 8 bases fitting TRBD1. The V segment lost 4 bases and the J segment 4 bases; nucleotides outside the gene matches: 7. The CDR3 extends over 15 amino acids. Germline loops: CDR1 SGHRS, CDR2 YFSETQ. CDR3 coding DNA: TGCGCCAGCAGCGGAACCGGGACAGGTTACAATGAGCAGTTCTTC. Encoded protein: CASSGTGTGYNEQFF.

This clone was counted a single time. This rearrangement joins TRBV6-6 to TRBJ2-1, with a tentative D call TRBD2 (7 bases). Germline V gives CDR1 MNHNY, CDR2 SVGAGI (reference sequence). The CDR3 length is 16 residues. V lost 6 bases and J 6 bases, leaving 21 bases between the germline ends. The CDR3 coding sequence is TGTGCCAGCAGCCTCTATAGTGGGGGGGCTCCCAATGAGCAGTTCTTC. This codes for CASSLYSGGAPNEQFF.

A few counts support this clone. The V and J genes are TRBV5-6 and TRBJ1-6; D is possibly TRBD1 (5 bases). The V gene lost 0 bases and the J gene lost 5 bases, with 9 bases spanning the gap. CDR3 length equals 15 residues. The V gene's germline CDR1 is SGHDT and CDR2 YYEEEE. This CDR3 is CASSLVQGDNSPLHF. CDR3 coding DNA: TGTGCCAGCAGCTTGGTGCAGGGCGATAATTCACCCCTCCACTTT.

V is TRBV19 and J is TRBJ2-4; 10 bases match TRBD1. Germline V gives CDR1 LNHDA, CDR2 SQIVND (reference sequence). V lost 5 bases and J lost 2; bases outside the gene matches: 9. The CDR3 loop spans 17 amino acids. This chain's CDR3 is CASSPRQGAISKNIQYF. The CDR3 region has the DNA TGTGCCAGTAGTCCCAGACAGGGGGCTATTTCCAAAAACATTCAGTACTTC.

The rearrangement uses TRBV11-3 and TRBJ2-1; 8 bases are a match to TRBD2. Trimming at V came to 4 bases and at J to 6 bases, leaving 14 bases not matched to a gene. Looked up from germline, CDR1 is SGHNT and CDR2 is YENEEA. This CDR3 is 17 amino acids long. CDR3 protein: CASSSGHGVAGSNEQFF. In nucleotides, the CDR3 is TGTGCCAGCAGCTCCGGACATGGGGTAGCGGGGAGCAATGAGCAGTTCTTC.

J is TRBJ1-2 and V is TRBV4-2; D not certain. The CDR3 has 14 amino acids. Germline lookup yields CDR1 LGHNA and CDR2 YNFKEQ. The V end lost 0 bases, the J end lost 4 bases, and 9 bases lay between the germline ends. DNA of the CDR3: TGTGCCAGCAGCCAAGAAGGAACCCCCTATGGCTACACCTTC. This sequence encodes CASSQEGTPYGYTF.

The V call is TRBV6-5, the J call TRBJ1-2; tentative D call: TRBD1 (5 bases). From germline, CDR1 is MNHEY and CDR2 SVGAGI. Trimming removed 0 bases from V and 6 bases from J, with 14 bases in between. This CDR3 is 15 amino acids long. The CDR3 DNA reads TGTGCCAGCAGTTACTCGAAGCAGGGAATGGATGGCTACACCTTC. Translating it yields CASSYSKQGMDGYTF.

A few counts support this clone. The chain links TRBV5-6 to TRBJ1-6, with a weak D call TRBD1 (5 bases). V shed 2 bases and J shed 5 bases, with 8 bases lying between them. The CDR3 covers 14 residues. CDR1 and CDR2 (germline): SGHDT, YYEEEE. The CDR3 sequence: CASSFVGDNSPLHF. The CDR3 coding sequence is TGTGCCAGCAGCTTTGTAGGGGATAATTCACCCCTCCACTTT.

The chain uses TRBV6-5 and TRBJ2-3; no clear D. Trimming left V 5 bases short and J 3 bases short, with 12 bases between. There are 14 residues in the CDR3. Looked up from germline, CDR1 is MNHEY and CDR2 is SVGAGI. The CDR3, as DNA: TGTGCCAGCAGTCCCCGGGTAGGGACAGATACGCAGTATTTT. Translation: CASSPRVGTDTQYF.

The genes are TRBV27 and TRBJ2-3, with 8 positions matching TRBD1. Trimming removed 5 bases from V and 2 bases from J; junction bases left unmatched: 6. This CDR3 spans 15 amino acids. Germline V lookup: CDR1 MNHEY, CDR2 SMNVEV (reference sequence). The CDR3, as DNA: TGTGCCAGCAGTCCCGGACAGGGATTCACAGATACGCAGTATTTT. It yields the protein CASSPGQGFTDTQYF.

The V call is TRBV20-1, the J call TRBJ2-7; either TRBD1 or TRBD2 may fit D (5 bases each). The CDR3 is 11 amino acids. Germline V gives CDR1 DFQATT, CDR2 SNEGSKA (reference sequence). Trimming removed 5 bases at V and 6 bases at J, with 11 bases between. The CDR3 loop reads CSAPGDGEQYF. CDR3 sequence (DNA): TGCAGTGCTCCCGGGGACGGCGAGCAGTACTTC.

The CDR3 sequence: CASSHGLARAKNIQYF. In DNA, the CDR3 is TGCGCCAGCAGCCATGGGCTCGCAAGAGCCAAAAACATTCAGTACTTC. The chain combines TRBV4-3 with TRBJ2-4; D is uncertain. Trimming took 3 bases from V and 0 from J, leaving 12 bases between them. Germline CDR1 LGHNA, CDR2 YSLEER. The CDR3 has 16 amino acids.

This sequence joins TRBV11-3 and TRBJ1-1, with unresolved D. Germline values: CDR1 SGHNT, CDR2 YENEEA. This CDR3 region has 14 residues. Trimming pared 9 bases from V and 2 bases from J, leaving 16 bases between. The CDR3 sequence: CASAPRYPNTEAFF. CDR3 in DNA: TGTGCCAGTGCACCCAGGTACCCCAACACTGAAGCTTTCTTT.

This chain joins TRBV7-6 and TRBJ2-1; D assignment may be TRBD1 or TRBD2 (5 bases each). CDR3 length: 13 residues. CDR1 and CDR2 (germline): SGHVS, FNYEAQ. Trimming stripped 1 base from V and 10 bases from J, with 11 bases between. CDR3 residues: CASSLGLGTEQFF. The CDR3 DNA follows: TGTGCCAGCAGCTTAGGGCTCGGGACCGAGCAGTTCTTC.

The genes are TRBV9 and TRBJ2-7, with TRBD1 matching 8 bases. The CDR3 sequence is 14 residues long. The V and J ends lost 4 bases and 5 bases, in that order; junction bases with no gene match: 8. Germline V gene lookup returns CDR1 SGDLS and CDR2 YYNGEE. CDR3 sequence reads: CASSTTGGLDEQYF. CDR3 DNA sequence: TGTGCCAGCAGCACAACAGGGGGATTGGACGAGCAGTACTTC. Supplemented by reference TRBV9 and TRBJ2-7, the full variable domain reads DSGVTQTPKHLITATGQRVTLRCSPRSGDLSVYWYQQSLDQGLQFLIQYYNGEERAKGNILERFSAQQFPDLHSELNLSSLELGDSALYFCASSTTGGLDEQYFGPGTRLTVT.